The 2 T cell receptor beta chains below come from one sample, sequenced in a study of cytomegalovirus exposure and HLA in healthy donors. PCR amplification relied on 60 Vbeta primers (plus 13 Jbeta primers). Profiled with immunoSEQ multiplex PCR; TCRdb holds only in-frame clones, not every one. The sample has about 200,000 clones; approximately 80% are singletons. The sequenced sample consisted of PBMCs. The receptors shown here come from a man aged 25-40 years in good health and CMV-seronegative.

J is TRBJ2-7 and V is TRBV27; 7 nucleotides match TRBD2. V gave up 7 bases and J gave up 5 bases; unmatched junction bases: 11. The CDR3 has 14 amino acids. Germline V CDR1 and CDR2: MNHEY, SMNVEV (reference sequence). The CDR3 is CASTSNGGNNEQYF. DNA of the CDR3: TGTGCCAGCACCTCGAACGGGGGGAATAACGAGCAGTACTTC.

CDR3 residues: CASSVLGTGLSRNYGYTF. CDR3 DNA: TGTGCCAGCAGCGTACTGGGGACAGGGCTTTCACGGAATTATGGCTACACCTTC. The chain joins TRBV9 to TRBJ1-2; 9 bases are a match to TRBD1. The CDR3 consists of 18 residues. Per germline, CDR1 SGDLS and CDR2 YYNGEE. V lost 1 base and J lost 5; bases outside the gene matches: 15.